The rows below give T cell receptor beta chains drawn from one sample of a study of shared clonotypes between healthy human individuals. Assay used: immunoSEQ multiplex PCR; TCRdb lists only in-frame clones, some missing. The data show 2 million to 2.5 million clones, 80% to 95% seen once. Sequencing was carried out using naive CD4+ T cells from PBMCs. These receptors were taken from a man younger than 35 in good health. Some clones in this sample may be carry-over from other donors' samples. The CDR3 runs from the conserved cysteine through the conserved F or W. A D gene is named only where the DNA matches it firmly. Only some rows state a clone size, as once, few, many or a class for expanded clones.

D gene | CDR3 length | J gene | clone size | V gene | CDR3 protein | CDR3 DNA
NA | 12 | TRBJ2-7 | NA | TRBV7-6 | CASRDKNYEQYF | TGTGCCAGCAGAGACAAAAACTACGAGCAGTACTTC
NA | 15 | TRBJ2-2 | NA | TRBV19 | CASSIDRGNTGELFF | TGTGCCAGTAGTATAGATAGAGGGAACACCGGGGAGCTGTTTTTT
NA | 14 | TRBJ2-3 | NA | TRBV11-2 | CASSLRGVQDTQYF | TGTGCCAGCAGCCTGCGAGGGGTCCAAGATACGCAGTATTTT
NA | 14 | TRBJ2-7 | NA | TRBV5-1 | CASSFRDTTDEQYF | TGCGCCAGCAGCTTCCGGGACACTACGGACGAGCAGTACTTC
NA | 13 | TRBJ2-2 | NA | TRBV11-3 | CASSLAGAGELFF | TGTGCCAGCAGCTTAGCAGGTGCCGGGGAGCTGTTTTTT
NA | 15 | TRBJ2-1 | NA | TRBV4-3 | CASSQVGALVNEQFF | TGCGCCAGCAGCCAAGTGGGAGCGCTAGTTAATGAGCAGTTCTTC
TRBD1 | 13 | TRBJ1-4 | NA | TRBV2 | CASRRDRREKLFF | TGTGCCAGCAGGCGGGACAGGCGTGAAAAACTGTTTTTT
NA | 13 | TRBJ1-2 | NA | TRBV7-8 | CASSGVGNYGYTF | TGTGCCAGCAGCGGAGTCGGAAACTATGGCTACACCTTC
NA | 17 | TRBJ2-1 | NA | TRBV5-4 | CASSPRPDSSSYNEQFF | TGTGCCAGCAGCCCCCGGCCGGACTCGAGCTCCTACAATGAGCAGTTCTTC
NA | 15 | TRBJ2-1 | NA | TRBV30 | CAWSVGGVSYNEQFF | TGTGCCTGGAGTGTGGGTGGAGTCTCCTACAATGAGCAGTTCTTC
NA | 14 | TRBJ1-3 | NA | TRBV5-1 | CASSSRPSGNTIYF | TGCGCCAGCAGCTCAAGACCCTCTGGAAACACCATATATTTT
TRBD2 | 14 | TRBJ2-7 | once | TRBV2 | CASKERGVVYEQYF | TGTGCCAGCAAGGAGCGGGGGGTTGTCTACGAGCAGTACTTC
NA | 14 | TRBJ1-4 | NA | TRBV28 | CASSLRPDYEKLFF | TGTGCCAGCAGTTTACGGCCTGATTATGAAAAACTGTTTTTT
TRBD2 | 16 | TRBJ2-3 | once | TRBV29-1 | CSVLASGTLRADTQYF | TGCAGCGTTCTGGCTAGCGGGACCCTCAGGGCAGATACGCAGTATTTT
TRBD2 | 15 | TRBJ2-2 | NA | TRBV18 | CASSPGLVNTGELFF | TGTGCCAGCTCACCGGGACTAGTCAACACCGGGGAGCTGTTTTTT
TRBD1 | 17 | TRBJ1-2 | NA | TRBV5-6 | CASSLPGQGTLLGGYTF | TGTGCCAGCAGCTTGCCGGGACAGGGCACCCTTTTAGGTGGCTACACCTTC
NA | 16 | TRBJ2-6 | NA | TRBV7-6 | CASSLAPHSGANVLTF | TGTGCCAGCAGCTTAGCGCCGCACTCTGGGGCCAACGTCCTGACTTTC
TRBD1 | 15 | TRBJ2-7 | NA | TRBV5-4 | CASSLGTGGYYEQYF | TGTGCCAGCAGCTTGGGGACAGGGGGGTACTACGAGCAGTACTTC
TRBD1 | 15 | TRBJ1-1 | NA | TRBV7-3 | CASSLQGVAGTEAFF | TGTGCCAGCAGCTTACAGGGGGTCGCGGGAACTGAAGCTTTCTTT
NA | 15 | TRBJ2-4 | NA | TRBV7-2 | CASSLTRATEGIQYF | TGTGCCAGCAGCCTAACACGGGCCACGGAGGGCATTCAGTACTTC
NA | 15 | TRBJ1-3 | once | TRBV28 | CASTPLRDSGNTIYF | TGTGCCAGCACCCCGCTAAGGGACTCTGGAAACACCATATATTTT
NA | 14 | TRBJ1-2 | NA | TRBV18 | CASSSNLDSYGYTF | TGTGCCAGCTCATCTAACCTGGACAGCTATGGCTACACCTTC
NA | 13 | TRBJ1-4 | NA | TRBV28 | CASSWANNEKLFF | TGTGCCAGCAGTTGGGCGAACAATGAAAAACTGTTTTTT
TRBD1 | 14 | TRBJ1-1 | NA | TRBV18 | CANPTGLQNTEAFF | TGTGCCAACCCGACAGGGCTTCAGAACACTGAAGCTTTCTTT